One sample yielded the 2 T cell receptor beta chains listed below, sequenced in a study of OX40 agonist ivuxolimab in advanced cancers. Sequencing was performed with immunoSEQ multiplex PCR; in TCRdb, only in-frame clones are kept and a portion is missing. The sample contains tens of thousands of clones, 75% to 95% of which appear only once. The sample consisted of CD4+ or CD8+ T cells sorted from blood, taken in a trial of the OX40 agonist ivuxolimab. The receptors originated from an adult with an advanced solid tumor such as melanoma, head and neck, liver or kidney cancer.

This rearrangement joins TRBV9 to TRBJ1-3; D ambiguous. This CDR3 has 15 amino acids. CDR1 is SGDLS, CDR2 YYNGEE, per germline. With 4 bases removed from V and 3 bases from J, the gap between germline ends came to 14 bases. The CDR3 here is CASSPWVSGGNTIYF. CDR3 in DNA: TGTGCCAGCAGCCCGTGGGTTAGCGGTGGAAACACCATATATTTT. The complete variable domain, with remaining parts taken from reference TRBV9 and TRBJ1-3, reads DSGVTQTPKHLITATGQRVTLRCSPRSGDLSVYWYQQSLDQGLQFLIQYYNGEERAKGNILERFSAQQFPDLHSELNLSSLELGDSALYFCASSPWVSGGNTIYFGEGSWLTVV.

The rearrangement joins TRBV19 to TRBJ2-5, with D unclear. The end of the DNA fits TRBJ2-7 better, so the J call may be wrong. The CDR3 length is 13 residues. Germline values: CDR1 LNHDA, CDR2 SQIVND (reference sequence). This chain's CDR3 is CASSIGTVREQYF. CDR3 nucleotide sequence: TGTGCCAGTAGTATAGGCACCGTCCGCGAGCAGTACTTC.